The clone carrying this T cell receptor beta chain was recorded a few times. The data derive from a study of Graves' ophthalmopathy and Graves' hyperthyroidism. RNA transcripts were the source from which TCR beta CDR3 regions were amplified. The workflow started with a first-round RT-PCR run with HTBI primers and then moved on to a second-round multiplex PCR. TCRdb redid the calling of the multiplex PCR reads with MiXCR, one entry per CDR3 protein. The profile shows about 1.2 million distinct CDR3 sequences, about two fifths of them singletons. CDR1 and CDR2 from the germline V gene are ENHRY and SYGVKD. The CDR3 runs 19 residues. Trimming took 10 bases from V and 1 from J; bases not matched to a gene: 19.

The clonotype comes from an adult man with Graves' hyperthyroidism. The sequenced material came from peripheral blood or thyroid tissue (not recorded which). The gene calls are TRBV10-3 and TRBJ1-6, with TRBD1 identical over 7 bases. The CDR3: CASTRQGRISLSYNSPLHF. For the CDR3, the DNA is TGTGCCAGCACCCGACAGGGTAGGATAAGTTTGTCCTATAATTCACCCCTCCACTTT.